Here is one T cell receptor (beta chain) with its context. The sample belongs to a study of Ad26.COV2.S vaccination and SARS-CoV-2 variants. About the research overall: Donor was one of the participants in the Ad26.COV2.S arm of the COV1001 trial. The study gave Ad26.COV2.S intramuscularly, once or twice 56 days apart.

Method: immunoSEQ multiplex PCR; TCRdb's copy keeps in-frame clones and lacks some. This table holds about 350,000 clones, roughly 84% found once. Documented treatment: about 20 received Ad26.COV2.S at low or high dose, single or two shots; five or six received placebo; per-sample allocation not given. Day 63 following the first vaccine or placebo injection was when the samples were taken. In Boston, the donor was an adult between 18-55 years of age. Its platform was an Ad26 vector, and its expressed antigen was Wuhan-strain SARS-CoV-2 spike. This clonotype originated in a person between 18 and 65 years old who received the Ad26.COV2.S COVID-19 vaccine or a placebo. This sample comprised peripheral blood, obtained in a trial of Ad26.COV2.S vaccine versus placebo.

The CDR3 sequence is CAISESPNKGEQYF. CDR3 sequence (DNA): TGTGCCATCAGTGAGTCACCTAACAAAGGAGAGCAGTACTTC. The chain combines TRBV10-3 with TRBJ2-7; D gene uncertain. This CDR3 has 14 residues. CDR1 is ENHRY and CDR2 is SYGVKD in the germline V gene. The V end lost 0 bases, the J end lost 7 bases, and 13 bases lay between the germline ends.